Below, 32 T cell receptor beta chains from the same sample are listed, as sequenced in a study of control samples from healthy donors and cancer patients. Here immunoSEQ multiplex PCR was the method, and the copy in TCRdb shows in-frame clones only, minus some. The data hold 75,000 to 100,000 clones, with 88% observed a single time. Sequenced sample: blood. These receptors were obtained from a young man in good health.

V and J are TRBV6-5 and TRBJ2-6; D is possibly TRBD1 (5 bases). Looked up from germline, CDR1 is MNHEY and CDR2 is SVGAGI. CDR3 length: 13 residues. Between the trimmed V and J ends, which lost 8 bases and 3 bases, there was a span of 8 bases. The CDR3 DNA reads TGTGCCAGCCTGGACATTGGGGCCAACGTCCTGACTTTC. The encoded protein is CASLDIGANVLTF.

This chain uses TRBV7-3 with TRBJ1-1; D call uncertain. This CDR3 has 12 residues. The germline CDR1 and CDR2 sequences are SGHTA and FQGTGA. Trimming pared 0 bases from V and 3 bases from J, leaving 2 bases between. The CDR3 nucleotides read TGTGCCAGCAGCTTAACGCACACTGAAGCTTTCTTT. It specifies CASSLTHTEAFF.

For the CDR3, the DNA is TGTGCCAGCAGCTTCGGACTAGCGGGAAACACCGGGGAGCTGTTTTTT. It codes for CASSFGLAGNTGELFF. The chain uses TRBV7-2 and TRBJ2-2; 12 bases agree with TRBD2. Germline CDR1 SGHTA, CDR2 FQGNSA. The V gene end was trimmed by 3 bases and the J gene end by 2 bases; junction bases not matched to a gene: 1. The CDR3 sequence is 16 residues long. Complete variable domain (other parts from reference TRBV7-2 and TRBJ2-2): GAGVSQSPSNKVTEKGKDVELRCDPISGHTALYWYRQSLGQGLEFLIYFQGNSAPDKSGLPSDRFSAERTGGSVSTLTIQRTQQEDSAVYLCASSFGLAGNTGELFFGEGSRLTVL.

V gene TRBV4-1 combines with J gene TRBJ2-5; no reliable D call. Germline V gives CDR1 MGHRA, CDR2 YSYEKL. Trimming stripped 0 bases from V and 5 bases from J, with 10 bases between. This CDR3 spans 14 amino acids. CDR3 bases: TGCGCCAGCAGCCAAGAGGCCGGGCGGGAGACCCAGTACTTC. Translated, it gives CASSQEAGRETQYF.

CDR3 nucleotide sequence: TGTGCCTGGAGTGTACCCTCACGATACACTAGCAATCAGCCCCAGCATTTT. It yields the protein CAWSVPSRYTSNQPQHF. The gene calls are TRBV30 and TRBJ1-5; D ambiguous. V was shortened by 0 bases and J by 0 bases, with 15 bases between the two germline ends. CDR3 length: 17 amino acids. Germline CDR1 GTSNPN, CDR2 SVGIG (reference sequence).

This CDR3 is CASSQRPKETQYF. The CDR3 coding sequence is TGTGCCAGCAGCCAGCGGCCCAAAGAGACCCAGTACTTC. The chain links TRBV13 to TRBJ2-5, with D maybe TRBD2 (5 bases). This CDR3 has 13 residues. The germline V gene encodes CDR1 PRHDT and CDR2 FYEKMQ (reference sequence). Trimming removed 5 bases from V and 3 bases from J, with 10 bases in between.

V gene TRBV5-6 combines with J gene TRBJ2-2; 7 bases line up with TRBD2. Germline CDR1 SGHDT, CDR2 YYEEEE. The CDR3 is 15 amino acids. J lost 7 bases, V lost 4 bases, and 10 bases had no gene match. The CDR3 loop is CASSLLRGVGGELFF. The DNA of the CDR3 is TGTGCCAGCAGCCTACTACGGGGGGTAGGCGGGGAGCTGTTTTTT. Supplemented by reference TRBV5-6 and TRBJ2-2, the full variable domain reads DAGVTQSPTHLIKTRGQQVTLRCSPKSGHDTVSWYQQALGQGPQFIFQYYEEEERQRGNFPDRFSGHQFPNYSSELNVNALLLGDSALYLCASSLLRGVGGELFFGEGSRLTVL.

This chain uses TRBV4-2 with TRBJ2-3; D gene unclear. This CDR3 spans 18 amino acids. Germline values: CDR1 LGHNA, CDR2 YNFKEQ. Trimming removed 1 base from V and 0 bases from J, with 17 bases in between. CDR3 in DNA: TGTGCCAGCAGCCAAGTAGTTATCGCCAGCTCCAGCACAGATACGCAGTATTTT. Protein product: CASSQVVIASSSTDTQYF.

V and J are TRBV27 and TRBJ1-5, with 10 bases matching TRBD1. Germline assignment: CDR1 MNHEY and CDR2 SMNVEV (reference sequence). This CDR3 has 15 amino acids. J lost 7 bases, V lost 3 bases, and 6 bases had no gene match. For the CDR3, the DNA is TGTGCCAGCAGTTTTTCCCGGACAGGGGGACAGCCCCAGCATTTT. Its translation is CASSFSRTGGQPQHF.

This clone has just one count. The chain has TRBV3-1 (or the pseudogene TRBV3-2) and TRBJ1-5; 7 bases fit TRBD1. Germline lookup yields CDR1 LGHDT and CDR2 YNNKEL (reference sequence). CDR3 length equals 15 residues. Losses at the gene ends were 4 bases for V and 1 base for J; bases not matched to a gene: 4. The DNA of the CDR3 is TGTGCCAGCAGCCCTGGACAGGTGAGCAATCAGCCCCAGCATTTT. Translating gives CASSPGQVSNQPQHF.

V usage is TRBV18 and J usage is TRBJ1-6, with D tentatively TRBD1 (6 bases). The CDR3 sequence is 16 residues long. V was cut by 3 bases and J by 8 bases, with 17 bases left in between. Germline loops: CDR1 KGHSH, CDR2 LQKENI. The CDR3 bases are TGTGCCAGCTCACCCCGGGACACCAATGCGGATTCACCCCTCCACTTT. Its translation: CASSPRDTNADSPLHF.

The chain joins TRBV15 to TRBJ2-7; the D is unclear. V lost 0 bases and J 2 bases, leaving 17 bases between the germline ends. Germline V CDR1 and CDR2: LNHNV, YYDKDF (reference sequence). The length of the CDR3 is 17 residues. The CDR3 DNA follows: TGTGCCACCAGCAGAGATTGGTCAGGCCTCAATCCCTACGAGCAGTACTTC. Its translation is CATSRDWSGLNPYEQYF.

V and J are TRBV6-6 and TRBJ1-6, with 7 bases that match TRBD1. The CDR3 has 16 amino acids. The germline V gene has CDR1 MNHNY and CDR2 SVGAGI (reference sequence). J gave up 4 bases and V 6 bases, and 9 bases lay outside the gene matches. The CDR3 reads CASSPPGQSYNSPLHF. The CDR3 bases are TGTGCCAGCAGCCCACCGGGACAGAGTTATAATTCACCCCTCCACTTT.

This clone was recorded once. Within the sample, other DNA sequences also encode this same CDR3. The CDR3 nucleotides read TGTGCCAGCAGCGTAGCTACGGGTAACTATGGCTACACCTTC. As protein: CASSVATGNYGYTF. The rearrangement uses TRBV9 and TRBJ1-2, with D unclear. Trimming removed 0 bases from V and 1 base from J, with 7 bases in between. The CDR3 runs to 14 residues. CDR1 and CDR2 from the germline V gene are SGDLS and YYNGEE. The full variable domain, its missing parts supplied by reference TRBV9 and TRBJ1-2, is DSGVTQTPKHLITATGQRVTLRCSPRSGDLSVYWYQQSLDQGLQFLIQYYNGEERAKGNILERFSAQQFPDLHSELNLSSLELGDSALYFCASSVATGNYGYTFGSGTRLTVV.

CDR3 nucleotide sequence: TGTGCCAGCAGCCCCGGACCTGGAAACACCATATATTTT. It encodes CASSPGPGNTIYF. The rearrangement links TRBV6-5 to TRBJ1-3; D remains unclear. Trimming cost V 6 bases and J 2 bases, with 8 bases left between them. This CDR3 comprises 13 residues. Germline CDR1 and CDR2: MNHEY and SVGAGI.

This clone was counted a single time. The chain links TRBV18 to TRBJ2-7; 10 nucleotides line up with TRBD1. CDR1 KGHSH and CDR2 LQKENI come from the germline V gene. Trimming took 5 bases from V and 1 from J; bases not matched to a gene: 5. The CDR3 sequence is 15 residues long. Here the CDR3 reads CASSAGTGVSYEQYF. The CDR3 DNA reads TGTGCCAGCTCAGCCGGGACAGGGGTATCCTACGAGCAGTACTTC.

The chain joins TRBV14 to TRBJ1-3; maybe TRBD1 (6 bases). CDR1 is SGHDN, CDR2 FVKESK, per germline. The CDR3 runs to 17 residues. Deletions cut 2 bases from V and 4 bases from J, with 18 bases between. The CDR3 loop is CASSQISGTSFGNTIYF. The CDR3 DNA follows: TGTGCCAGCAGCCAAATCTCCGGGACATCCTTCGGAAACACCATATATTTT. The variable domain in full, with the rest retrieved from reference TRBV14 and TRBJ1-3, is EAGVTQFPSHSVIEKGQTVTLRCDPISGHDNLYWYRRVMGKEIKFLLHFVKESKQDESGMPNNRFLAERTGGTYSTLKVQPAELEDSGVYFCASSQISGTSFGNTIYFGEGSWLTVV.

The rearrangement uses TRBV7-2 and TRBJ2-7, with D unresolved. The V gene lost 4 bases and the J gene lost 0 bases, with 10 bases spanning the gap. Germline values: CDR1 SGHTA, CDR2 FQGNSA. This CDR3 comprises 14 residues. The CDR3 protein is CASSSPAYSYEQYF. CDR3 coding DNA: TGTGCCAGCAGCTCCCCTGCCTACTCCTACGAGCAGTACTTC.

V gene TRBV5-1 combines with J gene TRBJ1-4; the match to TRBD1 covers 9 bases. The germline CDR1 and CDR2 sequences are SGHRS and YFSETQ. The V and J ends lost 1 base and 6 bases, in that order; junction bases with no gene match: 7. This CDR3 comprises 16 residues. The CDR3 bases are TGCGCCAGCAGCTTGACCTACAGGGGGCCTTATGAAAAACTGTTTTTT. The encoded protein is CASSLTYRGPYEKLFF.

The chain employs TRBV6-1 and TRBJ1-6, with D perhaps matching TRBD1 (6 bases). Trimming removed 1 base at V and 7 bases at J, with 17 bases between. CDR1 is MNHNS and CDR2 is SASEGT in the germline V gene. The length of the CDR3 is 17 residues. CDR3 in amino acids: CASSEGDTHFRNSPLHF. DNA of the CDR3: TGTGCCAGCAGTGAAGGGGACACACATTTTCGGAATTCACCCCTCCACTTT.

The rearrangement uses TRBV6-2 or TRBV6-3 and TRBJ2-1; 15 bases align to TRBD2. This CDR3 has 15 amino acids. The V segment lost 6 bases and the J segment 12 bases; nucleotides outside the gene matches: 9. The V gene's germline CDR1 is MNHEY and CDR2 SVGEGT. The DNA of the CDR3 is TGTGCCAGCAGCAATCCGGGACTAGCGGGAGGAGGGCAGTTCTTC. Translation gives CASSNPGLAGGGQFF.

V gene TRBV7-2 combines with J gene TRBJ1-3; tentatively, D is TRBD1 (6 bases). V was cut by 5 bases and J by 0 bases, with 20 bases left in between. The CDR3 covers 18 residues. Germline V lookup: CDR1 SGHTA, CDR2 FQGNSA. This CDR3 is CASSRWSWQGNSGNTIYF. As DNA, the CDR3 is TGTGCCAGCAGCCGGTGGAGTTGGCAGGGGAACTCTGGAAACACCATATATTTT.

The chain links TRBV9 to TRBJ1-6; TRBD1 matches 7 bases. Per the germline V gene, CDR1 is SGDLS and CDR2 is YYNGEE. The V segment lost 2 bases and the J segment 7 bases; nucleotides outside the gene matches: 3. CDR3 length: 14 amino acids. The chain's CDR3 is CASSVRDRNSPLHF. CDR3 nucleotide sequence: TGTGCCAGCAGCGTTCGGGACAGAAATTCACCCCTCCACTTT. The full variable domain, with the rest looked up from reference TRBV9 and TRBJ1-6, is DSGVTQTPKHLITATGQRVTLRCSPRSGDLSVYWYQQSLDQGLQFLIQYYNGEERAKGNILERFSAQQFPDLHSELNLSSLELGDSALYFCASSVRDRNSPLHFGNGTRLTVT.

The rearrangement links TRBV7-9 to TRBJ2-1; D unresolved. Per the germline V gene, CDR1 is SEHNR and CDR2 is FQNEAQ (reference sequence). V was pared by 4 bases and J by 7 bases, with 8 bases between. The CDR3 contains 12 residues. CDR3 DNA sequence: TGTGCCAGCAGCTCCCCTGAGAATGAGCAGTTCTTC. This gives the protein CASSSPENEQFF.

The chain links TRBV14 to TRBJ2-7, with 9 bases identical to TRBD1. The CDR3 is made up of 15 amino acids. Germline V gene data show CDR1 as SGHDN and CDR2 as FVKESK. Trimming cost V 1 base and J 5 bases; bases outside gene matches: 6. CDR3 region: CASSQAGQGMDEQYF. In DNA, the CDR3 is TGTGCCAGCAGCCAAGCGGGACAGGGTATGGACGAGCAGTACTTC.

This clone was counted between two and nine times. The CDR3 loop is CASSDLAGGKYF. CDR3 coding DNA: TGTGCCAGCAGCGATCTAGCGGGGGGGAAGTACTTC. The rearrangement uses TRBV3-1 (or the pseudogene TRBV3-2) and TRBJ2-5, with 12 bases fitting TRBD2. Looked up from germline, CDR1 is LGHDT and CDR2 is YNNKEL (reference sequence). The CDR3 is 12 amino acids. The V segment lost 5 bases and the J segment 12 bases; nucleotides outside the gene matches: 4.

The V gene is TRBV28, the J gene TRBJ2-3; no reliable D call. V dropped 6 bases and J dropped 0 bases, with 4 bases sitting between them. Germline V CDR1 and CDR2: MDHEN, SYDVKM. The CDR3 is made up of 12 amino acids. The CDR3 region has the DNA TGTGCCAGCAGGGACAGCACAGATACGCAGTATTTT. It yields the protein CASRDSTDTQYF.

The chain couples TRBV28 to TRBJ2-3; tentatively, D is TRBD2 (5 bases). Deletions cut 7 bases from V and 3 bases from J, with 8 bases between. Germline V gives CDR1 MDHEN, CDR2 SYDVKM. The CDR3 totals 12 residues. The CDR3: CASTRGTDTQYF. The CDR3 DNA reads as TGTGCCAGCACCAGAGGGACAGATACGCAGTATTTT.

V usage is TRBV30 and J usage is TRBJ2-1; TRBD1 matches at 11 bases. CDR1 is GTSNPN, CDR2 SVGIG, per germline (reference sequence). This CDR3 is 15 amino acids long. The junction had 10 bases not matched to a gene; V was cut back by 4 bases and J by 8 bases. The CDR3 sequence is CAWTHGQGAVYEQFF. The CDR3 bases are TGTGCCTGGACCCACGGACAGGGGGCTGTTTATGAGCAGTTCTTC.

The chain links TRBV11-2 to TRBJ2-1; D is perhaps TRBD2 (6 bases). The CDR3 has 14 amino acids. Trimming pared 5 bases from V and 5 bases from J, leaving 13 bases between. The V gene's germline CDR1 is SGHAT and CDR2 FQNNGV. The CDR3 protein is CASSRGNRNNEQFF. CDR3 in DNA: TGTGCCAGCAGCCGGGGGAACAGGAACAATGAGCAGTTCTTC.

This clone occurred once. This chain uses TRBV4-2 with TRBJ2-3; 11 bases are a match to TRBD2. The junction had 10 bases not matched to a gene; V was cut back by 2 bases and J by 6 bases. This CDR3 is built from 17 residues. Germline V CDR1 and CDR2: LGHNA, YNFKEQ. CDR3 region: CASSQQLAGAIADTQYF. CDR3 bases: TGTGCCAGCAGCCAACAACTAGCGGGAGCCATCGCGGATACGCAGTATTTT.

This sequence joins TRBV4-2 and TRBJ1-6; D not certain. Trimming removed 4 bases at V and 7 bases at J, with 14 bases between. The length of the CDR3 is 15 residues. CDR1 and CDR2 from the germline V gene are LGHNA and YNFKEQ. CDR3 in amino acids: CASSLFEGSNSPLHF. Here the CDR3 DNA reads TGTGCCAGCAGCCTTTTTGAGGGCTCGAATTCACCCCTCCACTTT.